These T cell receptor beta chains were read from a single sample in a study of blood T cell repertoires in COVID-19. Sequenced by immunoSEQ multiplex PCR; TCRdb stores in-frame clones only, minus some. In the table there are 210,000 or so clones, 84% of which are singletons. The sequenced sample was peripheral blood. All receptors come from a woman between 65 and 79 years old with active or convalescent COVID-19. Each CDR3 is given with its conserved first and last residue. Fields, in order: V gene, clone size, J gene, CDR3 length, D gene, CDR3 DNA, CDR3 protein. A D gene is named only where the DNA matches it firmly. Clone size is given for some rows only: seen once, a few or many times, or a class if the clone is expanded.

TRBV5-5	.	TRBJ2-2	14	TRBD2	TGTGCCAGCAGCTTCGGGGACTACCCGGGGGAGCTGTTTTTT	CASSFGDYPGELFF
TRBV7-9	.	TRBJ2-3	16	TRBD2	TGTGCCAGCAGCTTAGCTAGCGGGACCATCATACATACGCAGTATTTT	CASSLASGTIIHTQYF
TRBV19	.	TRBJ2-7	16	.	TGTGCCAGTAGTCCGGCAGACTCCACGAGGTTCTACGAGCAGTACTTC	CASSPADSTRFYEQYF
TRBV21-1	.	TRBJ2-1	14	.	TGTGCCAGCAGCAAAACAGGACGGTACAATGAGCAGTTCTTC	CASSKTGRYNEQFF
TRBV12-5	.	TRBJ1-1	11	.	TGTGCTAGTGGCTATCACACTGAAGCTTTCTTT	CASGYHTEAFF
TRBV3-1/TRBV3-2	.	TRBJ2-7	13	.	TGTGCCAGCAGCCAAGGGGGGGTCGGCGAGCAGTACTTC	CASSQGGVGEQYF
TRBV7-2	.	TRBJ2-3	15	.	TGTGCCAGCAGCTTATACGGGATGATCGCAGATACGCAGTATTTT	CASSLYGMIADTQYF
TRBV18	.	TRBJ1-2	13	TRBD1	TGTGCCAGCTCACCGACAGGGTTGGAGGGCTACACCTTC	CASSPTGLEGYTF
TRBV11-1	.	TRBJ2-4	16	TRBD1	TGTGCCAGCAGCATTGGACAGGGGGCGACCAAAAACATTCAGTACTTC	CASSIGQGATKNIQYF
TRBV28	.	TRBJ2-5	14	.	TGTGCCAGCACAAGGGGATCGAGGCAAGAGACCCAGTACTTC	CASTRGSRQETQYF
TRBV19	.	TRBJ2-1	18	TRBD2	TGTGCCAGTAGTAGACCCCCCCAGACTAGCGGGGTCTACAATGAGCAGTTCTTC	CASSRPPQTSGVYNEQFF
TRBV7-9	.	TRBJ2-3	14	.	TGTGCCAGTCAACCGGGACTTCCCACAGATACGCAGTATTTT	CASQPGLPTDTQYF
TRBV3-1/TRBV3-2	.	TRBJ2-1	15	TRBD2	TGTGCCAGCAGCCAAGATAATCGGGGAGGGGATGAGCAGTTCTTC	CASSQDNRGGDEQFF
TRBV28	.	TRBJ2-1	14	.	TGTGCCAGCAGTTGGGGGGGGGCTACGAATGAGCAGTTCTTC	CASSWGGATNEQFF
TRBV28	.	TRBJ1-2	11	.	TGTGCCAGCAGTTTTTCGGTTGGCTACACCTTC	CASSFSVGYTF
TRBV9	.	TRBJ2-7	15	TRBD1	TGTGCCAGCAGCGAGCTTCCGGGACAGTCCTACGAGCAGTACTTC	CASSELPGQSYEQYF
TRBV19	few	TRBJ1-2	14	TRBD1	TGTGCCAGTACTCCGACCGGGACAGCGCCCGGCTACACCTTC	CASTPTGTAPGYTF
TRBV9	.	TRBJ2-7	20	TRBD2	TGTGCCAGCAGCGTAGGGTTAGGGACTAGCGACTCCTCCCCCTCCTACGAGCAGTACTTC	CASSVGLGTSDSSPSYEQYF
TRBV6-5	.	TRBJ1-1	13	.	TGTGCCAGCACCCCAGACTTTAACACTGAAGCTTTCTTT	CASTPDFNTEAFF
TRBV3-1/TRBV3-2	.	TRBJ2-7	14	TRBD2	TGTGCCAGCAGCCCTCCGGGACTACTCTACGAGCAGTACTTC	CASSPPGLLYEQYF
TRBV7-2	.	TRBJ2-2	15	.	TGTGCCAGCAACAGGGGGGGAGCGACCACCGGGGAGCTGTTTTTT	CASNRGGATTGELFF
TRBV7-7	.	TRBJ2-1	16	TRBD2	TGTGCCAGCAGCCGTACAGCGGGGAGCTCCTACAATGAGCAGTTCTTC	CASSRTAGSSYNEQFF
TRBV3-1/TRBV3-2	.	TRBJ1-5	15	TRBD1	TGTGCCAGCAGCCCGGACAGGGGGAGCAATCAGCCCCAGCATTTT	CASSPDRGSNQPQHF
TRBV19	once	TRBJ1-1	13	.	TGTGCCAGTAGCAATGAGGGTCTCACTGAAGCTTTCTTT	CASSNEGLTEAFF
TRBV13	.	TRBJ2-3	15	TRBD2	TGTGCCAGCAGCCGACAGCGGGACCTATCAGATACGCAGTATTTT	CASSRQRDLSDTQYF
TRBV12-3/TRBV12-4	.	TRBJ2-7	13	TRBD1	TGTGCCAGCAGCGGGACAGGGACGGACGAGCAGTACTTC	CASSGTGTDEQYF
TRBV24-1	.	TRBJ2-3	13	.	TGTGCCACCAGAGACAGCAACGAGAATACGCAGTATTTT	CATRDSNENTQYF
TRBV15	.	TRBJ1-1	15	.	TGTGCCACCAGCAGAGATTTCTATCGGGGCACTGAAGCTTTCTTT	CATSRDFYRGTEAFF
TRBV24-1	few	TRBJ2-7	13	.	TGTGCCACCAGTGATTTGGGGAGTGAAGAGCAGTACTTC	CATSDLGSEEQYF
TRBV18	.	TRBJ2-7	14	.	TGTGCCAGCTCAAGAAACCCGGAGACCTACGAGCAGTACTTC	CASSRNPETYEQYF
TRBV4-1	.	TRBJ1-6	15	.	TGCGCCAGCAGCCGGGGCCAGGGGAGCAATTCACCCCTCCACTTT	CASSRGQGSNSPLHF
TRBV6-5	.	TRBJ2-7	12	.	TGTGCCAGCAGCGCTCAGGGGTACGAGCAGTACTTC	CASSAQGYEQYF
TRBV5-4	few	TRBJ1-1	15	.	TGTGCCAGCAGCCTTATAGGGGTGAAGAACACTGAAGCTTTCTTT	CASSLIGVKNTEAFF
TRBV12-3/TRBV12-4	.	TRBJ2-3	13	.	TGTGCCAGCAGTTTCGCGGCATTAGATACGCAGTATTTT	CASSFAALDTQYF
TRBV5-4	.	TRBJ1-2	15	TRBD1	TGTGCCAGCAGCCATAGGGGGGCAGGGGGCCGTGGCTACACCTTC	CASSHRGAGGRGYTF
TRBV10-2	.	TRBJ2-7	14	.	TGCGCCAGCTCTCAAGGAGGGGAGGCCAACGGGCGGTACTTC	CASSQGGEANGRYF
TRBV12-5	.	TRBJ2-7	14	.	TGTGCTAGTGGTTTGGGGCAGGCTGACTACGAGCAGTACTTC	CASGLGQADYEQYF
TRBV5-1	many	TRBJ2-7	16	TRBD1	TGCGCCAGCAGCATAGGACAGGGGGCGAGCTCCTACGAGCAGTACTTC	CASSIGQGASSYEQYF
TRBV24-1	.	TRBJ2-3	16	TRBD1	TGTGCCACCAGTGACCCGAGACAGGGCCTCACAGATACGCAGTATTTT	CATSDPRQGLTDTQYF
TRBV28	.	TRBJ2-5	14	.	TGTGCCAGCAGTACGGGAAGAAGTGGGGAGACCCAGTACTTC	CASSTGRSGETQYF
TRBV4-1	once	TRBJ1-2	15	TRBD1	TGCGCCAGCAGCCAAGCCCCTCGGGACAGCCACAGCTACACCTTC	CASSQAPRDSHSYTF
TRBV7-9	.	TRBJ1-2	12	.	TGTGCCAGCAGCTTAGCGCTCAGTGGCTACACCTTC	CASSLALSGYTF
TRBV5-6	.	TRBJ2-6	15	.	TGTGCCAGCAGCTCGGGTCCCTCTGGGGCCAACGTCCTGACTTTC	CASSSGPSGANVLTF
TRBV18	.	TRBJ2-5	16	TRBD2	TGTGCCAGCTCACCACCATCTAGCGGTTACCAAGAGACCCAGTACTTC	CASSPPSSGYQETQYF
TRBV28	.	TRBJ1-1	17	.	TGTGCCAGCAGTTTAATTAGGCCAGGGTCCGGTGGCACTGAAGCTTTCTTT	CASSLIRPGSGGTEAFF
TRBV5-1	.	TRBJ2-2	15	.	TGCGCCAGCAGCTTAAGTACAGGGAGGGCCGGGGAGCTGTTTTTT	CASSLSTGRAGELFF
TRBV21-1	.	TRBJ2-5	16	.	TGTGCCAGCAGCGCGAGACTAGCCGGTTTCACGGAGACCCAGTACTTC	CASSARLAGFTETQYF
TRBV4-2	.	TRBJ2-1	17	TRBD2	TGTGCCAGCAGCCAAGATCGGGGGACTAGCGGGAGCAATGAGCAGTTCTTC	CASSQDRGTSGSNEQFF
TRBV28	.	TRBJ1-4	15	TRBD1	TGTGCCAGCAGCGAGTCAACAGGGGGCGGGGAAAAACTGTTTTTT	CASSESTGGGEKLFF
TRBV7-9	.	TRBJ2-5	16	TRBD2	TGTGCCAGCAGCTTCGGACTAGCGGGAGTTCAAGAGACCCAGTACTTC	CASSFGLAGVQETQYF
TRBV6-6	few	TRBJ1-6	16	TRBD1	TGTGCCAGCAGTCAAGACAGGGACTCCTATAATTCACCCCTCCACTTT	CASSQDRDSYNSPLHF
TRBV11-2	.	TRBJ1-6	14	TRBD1	TGTGCCAGCAGACCAGGGGGCAGAGATTCACCCCTCCACTTT	CASRPGGRDSPLHF
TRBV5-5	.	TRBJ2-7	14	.	TGTGCCAGCAGCCCTACACAGGGCTCTTACGAGCAGTACTTC	CASSPTQGSYEQYF
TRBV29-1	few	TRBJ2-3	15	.	TGCAGCGTTATGAATAGGGCAGGGGTTGAAGATACGCAGTATTTT	CSVMNRAGVEDTQYF
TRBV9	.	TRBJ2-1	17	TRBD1	TGTGCCAGCAGCGTAGCCCTTGGGACAGGGGGGAACAATGAGCAGTTCTTC	CASSVALGTGGNNEQFF